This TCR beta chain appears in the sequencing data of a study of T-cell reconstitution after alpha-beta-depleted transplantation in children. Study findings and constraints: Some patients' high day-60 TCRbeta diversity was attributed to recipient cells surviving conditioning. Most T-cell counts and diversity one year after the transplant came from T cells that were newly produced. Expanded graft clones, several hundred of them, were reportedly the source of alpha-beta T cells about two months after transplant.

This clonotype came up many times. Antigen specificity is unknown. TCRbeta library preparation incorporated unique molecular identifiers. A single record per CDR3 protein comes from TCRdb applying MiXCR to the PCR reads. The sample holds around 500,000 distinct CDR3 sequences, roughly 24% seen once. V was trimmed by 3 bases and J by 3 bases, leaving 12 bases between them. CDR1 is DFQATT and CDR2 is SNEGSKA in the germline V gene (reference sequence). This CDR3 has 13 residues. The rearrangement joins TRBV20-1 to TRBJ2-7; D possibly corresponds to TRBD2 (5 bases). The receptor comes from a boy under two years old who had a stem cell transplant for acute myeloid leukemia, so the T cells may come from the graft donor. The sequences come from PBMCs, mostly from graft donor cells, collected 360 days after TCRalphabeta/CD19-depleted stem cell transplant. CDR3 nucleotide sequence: TGCAGTGCTAGTCGCCTAGCAAGCTACGAGCAGTACTTC. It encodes CSASRLASYEQYF.